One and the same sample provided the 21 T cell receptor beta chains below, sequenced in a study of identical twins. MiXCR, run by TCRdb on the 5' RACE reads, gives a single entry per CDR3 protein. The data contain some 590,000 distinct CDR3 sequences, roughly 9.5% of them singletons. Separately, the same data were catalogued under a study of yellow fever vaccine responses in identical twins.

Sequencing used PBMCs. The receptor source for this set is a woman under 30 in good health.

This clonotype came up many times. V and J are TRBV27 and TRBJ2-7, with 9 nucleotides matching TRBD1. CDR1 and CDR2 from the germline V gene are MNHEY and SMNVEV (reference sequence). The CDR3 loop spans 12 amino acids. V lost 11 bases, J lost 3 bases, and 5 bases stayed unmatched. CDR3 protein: CAARDRVYEQYF. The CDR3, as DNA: TGTGCCGCTCGGGACAGGGTCTACGAGCAGTACTTC.

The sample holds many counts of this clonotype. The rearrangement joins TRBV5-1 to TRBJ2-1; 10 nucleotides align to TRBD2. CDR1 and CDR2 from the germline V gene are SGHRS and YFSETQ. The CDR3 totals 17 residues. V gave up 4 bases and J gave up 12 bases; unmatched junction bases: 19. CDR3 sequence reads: CASSLQLVSGGTGGQFF. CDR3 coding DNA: TGCGCCAGCAGCCTCCAGCTAGTTAGCGGGGGGACCGGAGGGCAGTTCTTC.

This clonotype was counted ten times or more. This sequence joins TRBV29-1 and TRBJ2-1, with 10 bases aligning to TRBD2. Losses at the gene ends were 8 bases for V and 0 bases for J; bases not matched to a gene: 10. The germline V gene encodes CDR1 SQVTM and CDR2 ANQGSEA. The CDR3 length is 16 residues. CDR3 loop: CSLWGTSDSSYNEQFF. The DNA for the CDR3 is TGCAGCCTCTGGGGGACTAGCGACAGCTCCTACAATGAGCAGTTCTTC.

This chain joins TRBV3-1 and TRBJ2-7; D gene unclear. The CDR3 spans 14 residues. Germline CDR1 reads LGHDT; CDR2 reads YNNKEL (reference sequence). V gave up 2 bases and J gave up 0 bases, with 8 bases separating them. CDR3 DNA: TGTGCCAGCAGCCAAAGGTACCGCTCCTACGAGCAGTACTTC. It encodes CASSQRYRSYEQYF.

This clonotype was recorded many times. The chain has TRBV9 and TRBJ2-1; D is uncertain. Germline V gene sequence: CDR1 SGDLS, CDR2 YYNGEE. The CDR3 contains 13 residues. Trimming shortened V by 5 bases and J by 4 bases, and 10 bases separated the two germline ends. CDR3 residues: CASRPLSYNEQFF. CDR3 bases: TGTGCCAGCAGACCCCTGAGTTACAATGAGCAGTTCTTC.

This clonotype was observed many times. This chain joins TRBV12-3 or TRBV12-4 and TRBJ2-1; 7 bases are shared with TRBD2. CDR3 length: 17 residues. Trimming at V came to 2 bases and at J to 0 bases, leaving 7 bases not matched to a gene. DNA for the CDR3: TGTGCCAGCAGTTTATCTAGCGGCCTCAACTCCTACAATGAGCAGTTCTTC. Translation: CASSLSSGLNSYNEQFF.

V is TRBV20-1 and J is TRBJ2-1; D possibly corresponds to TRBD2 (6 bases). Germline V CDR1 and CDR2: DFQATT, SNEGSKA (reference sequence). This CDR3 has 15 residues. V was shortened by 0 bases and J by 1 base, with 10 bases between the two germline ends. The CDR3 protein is CSARDWRGSYNEQFF. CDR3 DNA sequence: TGCAGTGCTAGAGACTGGCGGGGATCCTACAATGAGCAGTTCTTC.

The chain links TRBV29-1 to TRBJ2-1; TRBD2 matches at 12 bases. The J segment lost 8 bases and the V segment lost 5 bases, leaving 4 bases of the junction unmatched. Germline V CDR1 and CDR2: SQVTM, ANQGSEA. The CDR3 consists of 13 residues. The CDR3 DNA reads TGCAGCGTTCTAGCGGGAGGGTTACATGAGCAGTTCTTC. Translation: CSVLAGGLHEQFF.

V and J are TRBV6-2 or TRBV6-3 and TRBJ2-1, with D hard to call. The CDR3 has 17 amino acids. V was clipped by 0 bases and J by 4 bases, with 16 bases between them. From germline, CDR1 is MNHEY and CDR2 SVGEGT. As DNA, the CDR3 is TGTGCCAGCAGTTACTCCGGGCGGACCCTCTTTTACAATGAGCAGTTCTTC. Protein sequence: CASSYSGRTLFYNEQFF.

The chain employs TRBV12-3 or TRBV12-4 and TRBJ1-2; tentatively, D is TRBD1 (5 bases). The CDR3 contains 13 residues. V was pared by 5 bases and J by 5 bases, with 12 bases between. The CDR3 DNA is TGTGCCAGCAGTGACCGGGGGGAATATGGCTACACCTTC. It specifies CASSDRGEYGYTF.

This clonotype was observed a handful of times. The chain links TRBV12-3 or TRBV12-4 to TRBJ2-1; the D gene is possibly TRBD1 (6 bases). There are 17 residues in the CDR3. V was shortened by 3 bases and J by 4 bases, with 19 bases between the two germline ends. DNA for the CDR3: TGTGCCAGCAGTTTGGTCCCACCTGGGACACCTTACAATGAGCAGTTCTTC. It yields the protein CASSLVPPGTPYNEQFF.

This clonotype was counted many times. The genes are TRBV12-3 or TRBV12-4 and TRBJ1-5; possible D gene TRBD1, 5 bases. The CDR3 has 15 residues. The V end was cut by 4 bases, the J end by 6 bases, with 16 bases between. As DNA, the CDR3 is TGTGCCAGCAGTTCGTCAGGGCGAAGTGCTCAGCCCCAGCATTTT. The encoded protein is CASSSSGRSAQPQHF.

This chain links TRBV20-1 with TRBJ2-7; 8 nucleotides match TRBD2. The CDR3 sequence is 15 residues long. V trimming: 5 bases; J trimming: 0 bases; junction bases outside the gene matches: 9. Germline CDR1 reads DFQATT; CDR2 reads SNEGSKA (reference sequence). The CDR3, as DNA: TGCAGTGCTGGAAGCGGGAGAGGGATCTCCTACGAGCAGTACTTC. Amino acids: CSAGSGRGISYEQYF.

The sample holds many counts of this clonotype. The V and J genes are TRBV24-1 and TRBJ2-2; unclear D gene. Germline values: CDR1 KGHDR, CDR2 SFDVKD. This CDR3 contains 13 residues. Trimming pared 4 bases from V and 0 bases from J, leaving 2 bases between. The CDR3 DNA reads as TGTGCCACCAGTGACCCGAACACCGGGGAGCTGTTTTTT. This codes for CATSDPNTGELFF.

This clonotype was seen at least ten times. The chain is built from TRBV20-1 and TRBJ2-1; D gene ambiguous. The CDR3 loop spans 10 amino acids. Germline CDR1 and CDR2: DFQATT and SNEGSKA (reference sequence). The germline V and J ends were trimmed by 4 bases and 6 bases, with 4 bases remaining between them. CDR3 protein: CSATRNEQFF. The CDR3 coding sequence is TGCAGTGCTACCCGCAATGAGCAGTTCTTC.

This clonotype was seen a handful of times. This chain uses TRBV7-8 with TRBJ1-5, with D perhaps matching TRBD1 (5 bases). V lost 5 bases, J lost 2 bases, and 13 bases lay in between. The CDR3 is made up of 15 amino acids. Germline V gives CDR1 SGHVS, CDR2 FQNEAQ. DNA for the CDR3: TGTGCCAGCAGCCCTCGATTGGGGGGCAATCAGCCCCAGCATTTT. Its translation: CASSPRLGGNQPQHF.

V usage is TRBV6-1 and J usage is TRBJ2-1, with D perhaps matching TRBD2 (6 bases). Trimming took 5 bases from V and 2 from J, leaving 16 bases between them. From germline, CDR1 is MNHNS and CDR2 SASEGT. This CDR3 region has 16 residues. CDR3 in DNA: TGTGCCAGCAGTAGCACGGGACTCCCTACCTACAATGAGCAGTTCTTC. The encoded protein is CASSSTGLPTYNEQFF.

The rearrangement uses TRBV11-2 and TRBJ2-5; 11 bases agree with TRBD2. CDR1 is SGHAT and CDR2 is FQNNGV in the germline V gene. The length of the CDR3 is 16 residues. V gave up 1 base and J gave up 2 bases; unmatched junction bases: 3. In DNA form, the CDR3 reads TGTGCCAGCAGCTTAGTGGTAGCGGGGGGGCAAGAGACCCAGTACTTC. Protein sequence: CASSLVVAGGQETQYF.

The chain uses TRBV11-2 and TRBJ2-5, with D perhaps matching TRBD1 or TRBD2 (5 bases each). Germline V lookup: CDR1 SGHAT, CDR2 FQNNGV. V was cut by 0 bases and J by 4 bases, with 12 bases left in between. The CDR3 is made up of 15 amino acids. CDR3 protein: CASSLEGTLPETQYF. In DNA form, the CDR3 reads TGTGCCAGCAGCTTAGAAGGGACGCTGCCAGAGACCCAGTACTTC.

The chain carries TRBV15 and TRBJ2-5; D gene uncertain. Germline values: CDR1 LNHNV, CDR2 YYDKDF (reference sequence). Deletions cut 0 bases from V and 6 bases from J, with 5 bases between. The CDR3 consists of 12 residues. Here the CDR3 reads CATSREAKTQYF. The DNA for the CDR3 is TGTGCCACCAGCAGAGAGGCGAAGACCCAGTACTTC.

The CDR3 here is CASSYSVVGWSNTGELFF. The DNA for the CDR3 is TGTGCCAGCAGTTACTCGGTGGTTGGCTGGTCGAACACCGGGGAGCTGTTTTTT. The rearrangement joins TRBV6-5 to TRBJ2-2; no definite D call. CDR1 is MNHEY and CDR2 is SVGAGI in the germline V gene. The CDR3 totals 18 residues. Trimming took off 0 bases at V and 0 bases at J, with 14 bases between the two ends.